This is a list of T cell receptor beta chains from one sample in a study of neoadjuvant anti-PD-1 for oral cavity cancer. Measured with immunoSEQ multiplex PCR; TCRdb has only the in-frame clones, and not every one. The sample yields 80,000 to 95,000 clones, about 80% seen once. Sequencing used PBMCs, obtained before nivolumab (anti-PD-1) treatment. Source of these receptors: a person between 40 and 85 years old with oral cavity squamous cell carcinoma. CDR3s leave out the opening cysteine and the closing phenylalanine or tryptophan.

>TRBJ1-1|TRBV6-1
ASSELGGYTEAF
>TRBJ1-5|TRBV28
ASSVDGGGLPQH
>TRBJ2-5|TRBV10-3
AISEKLAGVVGETQY
>TRBJ2-1|TRBV5-4
ASSLDSGTYNEQF
>TRBJ2-3|TRBV27
ASSSRTSGWGTDTQY
>TRBJ1-5|TRBV19
ASSNSRNQPQH
>TRBJ2-1|TRBV5-1
ASSIDGQGQDEQF
>TRBJ2-7|TRBV6-5
ASSLAPGTEYEQY
>TRBJ2-7|TRBV6-1
ASSGEGRSIGQY
>TRBJ2-3|TRBV6-1
ASENRGIDTQY
>TRBJ2-5|TRBV5-5
ASSRNQETQY
>TRBJ1-6|TRBV6-1
ASSERAGGGSPLH
>TRBJ2-7|TRBV2
ASRLTPTTYEQY
>TRBJ2-7|TRBV7-9
ASSPSLAGSYEQY
>TRBJ2-2|TRBV12-5
ASGLDPGGGDGELF
>TRBJ1-1|TRBV6-1
ASSYNEGTEAF
>TRBJ2-3|TRBV28
ASSPRLAGVGSGTDTQY
>TRBJ1-3|TRBV6-1
ASSEMGSSGNTIY